The T cell receptor beta chain under discussion was sequenced for a study of blood T cell repertoires in COVID-19. This clone was seen only a few times. Germline assignment: CDR1 LNHDA and CDR2 SQIVND (reference sequence). Trimming at V came to 5 bases and at J to 7 bases, leaving 11 bases not matched to a gene. CDR3 size: 15 residues. TCRdb's table, derived via immunoSEQ multiplex PCR, lists solely in-frame clones and lacks some. The sample has 350,000 to 450,000 clones, approximately 88% seen once. The sample taken for sequencing was peripheral blood. The gene calls are TRBV19 and TRBJ2-1; TRBD1 agrees at 7 bases. This receptor was taken from a man aged 35 to 55 with acute or convalescent COVID-19. Here the CDR3 reads CASSAAGTAKNEQFF. CDR3 in DNA: TGTGCCAGTAGTGCCGCCGGGACAGCTAAAAATGAGCAGTTCTTC. Filled out from reference TRBV19 and TRBJ2-1, the complete variable domain reads DGGITQSPKYLFRKEGQNVTLSCEQNLNHDAMYWYRQDPGQGLRLIYYSQIVNDFQKGDIAEGYSVSREKKESFPLTVTSAQKNPTAFYLCASSAAGTAKNEQFFGPGTRLTVL.